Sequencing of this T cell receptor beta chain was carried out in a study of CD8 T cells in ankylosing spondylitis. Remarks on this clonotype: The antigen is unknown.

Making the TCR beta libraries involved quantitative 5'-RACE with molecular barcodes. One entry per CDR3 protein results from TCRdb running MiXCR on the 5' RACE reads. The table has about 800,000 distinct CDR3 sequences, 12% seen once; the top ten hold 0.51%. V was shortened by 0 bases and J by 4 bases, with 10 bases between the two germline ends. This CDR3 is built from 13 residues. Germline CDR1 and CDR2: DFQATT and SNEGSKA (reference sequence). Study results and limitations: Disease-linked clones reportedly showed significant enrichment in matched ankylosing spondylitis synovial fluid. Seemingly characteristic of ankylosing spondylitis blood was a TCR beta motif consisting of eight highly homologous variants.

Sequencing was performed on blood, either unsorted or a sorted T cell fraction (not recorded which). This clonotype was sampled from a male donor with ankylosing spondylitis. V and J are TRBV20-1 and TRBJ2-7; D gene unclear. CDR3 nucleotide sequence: TGCAGTGCTAGAGAACTTGTTTGGTACGAGCAGTACTTC. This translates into CSARELVWYEQYF.